This T cell receptor beta chain was captured by sequencing in a study of CXCR3-negative and CXCR3-positive naive CD8 T cells. Overall study results and limits: Naive CXCR3-positive cells had TRB CDR3s more hydrophobic than those of CXCR3-negative naive cells.

TRB cDNA libraries were made by UMI-labeled 5' RACE. Using the 5' RACE reads, TCRdb records one entry per CDR3 protein without DNA. Its listing shows 5,500 to 6,000 distinct CDR3 sequences. This clonotype is identified as medium-sized (0.01 to 0.1%) from frequency. What it recognizes is unknown. The source of this sequence is a human donor in good health. Some clones in this sample may be carry-over from other donors' samples. The sample taken for sequencing was naive CXCR3+ CD8+ T cells from blood. Described subset: CD45RO-CCR7+CD27+CD95- naive CD8+ T cells expressing CXCR3 (TNR3+).

CDR3 amino acids: CSALGTEGEKLFF. The chain has TRBV20-1 and TRBJ1-4; TCRdb calls TRBD1, which cannot be checked without DNA. The CDR3 is 13 amino acids. Germline CDR1 reads DFQATT; CDR2 reads SNEGSKA (reference sequence).